This T cell receptor beta chain originates from a study of blood T cells in healthy people across ages. J gave up 7 bases and V 5 bases, and 4 bases lay outside the gene matches. Germline-derived CDR1 and CDR2 are SGHTA and FQGNSA. There are 13 residues in the CDR3. Primed by a sample-barcoded 5' primer and a J-beta primer mix, a second PCR proceeded for about 7 to 11 cycles. One entry per CDR3 protein, called by TCRdb with MiXCR from the 5' RACE reads. The sample yields over a million distinct CDR3 sequences, 20% to 25% seen once. Aged roughly 6 to 100, donors were systemically healthy Caucasians from Russia. These records were also assigned to another study, of T cells of mothers and their children.

This chain connects TRBV7-2 to TRBJ1-4, with 7 bases that match TRBD1. The TCR comes from a girl aged 2 to 9 in good health. Material: blood. The CDR3 DNA sequence: TGTGCCAGCAGCCCTGGGACAGCTGAAAAACTGTTTTTT. It encodes CASSPGTAEKLFF. The full variable domain, rest sourced from reference TRBV7-2 and TRBJ1-4, is GAGVSQSPSNKVTEKGKDVELRCDPISGHTALYWYRQSLGQGLEFLIYFQGNSAPDKSGLPSDRFSAERTGGSVSTLTIQRTQQEDSAVYLCASSPGTAEKLFFGSGTQLSVL.